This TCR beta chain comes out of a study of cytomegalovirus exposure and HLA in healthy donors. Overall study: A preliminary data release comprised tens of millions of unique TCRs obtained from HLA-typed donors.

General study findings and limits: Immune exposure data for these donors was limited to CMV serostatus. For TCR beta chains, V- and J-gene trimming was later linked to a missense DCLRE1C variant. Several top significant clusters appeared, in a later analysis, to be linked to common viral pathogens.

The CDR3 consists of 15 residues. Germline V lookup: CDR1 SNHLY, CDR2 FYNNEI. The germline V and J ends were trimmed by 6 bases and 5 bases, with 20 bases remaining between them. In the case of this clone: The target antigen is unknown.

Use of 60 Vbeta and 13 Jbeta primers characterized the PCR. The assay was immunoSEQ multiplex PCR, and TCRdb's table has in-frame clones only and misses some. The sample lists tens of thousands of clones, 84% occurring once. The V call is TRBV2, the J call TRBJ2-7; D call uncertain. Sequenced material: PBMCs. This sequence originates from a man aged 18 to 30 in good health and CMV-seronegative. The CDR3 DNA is TGTGCCAGCAGGCGCCTCCCGCTGGTGATGGACGAGCAGTACTTC. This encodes CASRRLPLVMDEQYF.